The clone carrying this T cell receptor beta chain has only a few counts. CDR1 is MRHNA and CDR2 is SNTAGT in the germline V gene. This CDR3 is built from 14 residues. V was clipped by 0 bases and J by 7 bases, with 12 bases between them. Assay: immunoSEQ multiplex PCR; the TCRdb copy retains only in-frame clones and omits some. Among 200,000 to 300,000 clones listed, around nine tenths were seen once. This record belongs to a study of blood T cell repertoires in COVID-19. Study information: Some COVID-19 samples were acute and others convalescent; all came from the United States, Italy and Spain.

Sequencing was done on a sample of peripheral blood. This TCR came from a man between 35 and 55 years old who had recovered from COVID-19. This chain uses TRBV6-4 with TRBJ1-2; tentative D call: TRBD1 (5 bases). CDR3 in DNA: TGTGCCAGCAGTGACTCGAACAGGTTAAGTGGCTACACCTTC. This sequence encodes CASSDSNRLSGYTF.